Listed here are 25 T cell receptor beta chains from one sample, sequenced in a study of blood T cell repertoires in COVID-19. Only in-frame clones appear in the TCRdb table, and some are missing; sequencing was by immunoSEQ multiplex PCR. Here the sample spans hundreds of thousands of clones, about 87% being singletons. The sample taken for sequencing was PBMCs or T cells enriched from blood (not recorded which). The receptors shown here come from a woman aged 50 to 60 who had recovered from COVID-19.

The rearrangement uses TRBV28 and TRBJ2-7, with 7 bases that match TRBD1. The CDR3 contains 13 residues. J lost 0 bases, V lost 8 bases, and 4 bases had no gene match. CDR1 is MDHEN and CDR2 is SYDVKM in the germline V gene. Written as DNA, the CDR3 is TGTGCCAGCCAGGGACAGAGCTCCTACGAGCAGTACTTC. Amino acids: CASQGQSSYEQYF. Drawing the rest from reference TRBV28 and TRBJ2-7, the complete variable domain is DVKVTQSSRYLVKRTGEKVFLECVQDMDHENMFWYRQDPGLGLRLIYFSYDVKMKEKGDIPEGYSVSREKKERFSLILESASTNQTSMYLCASQGQSSYEQYFGPGTRLTVT.

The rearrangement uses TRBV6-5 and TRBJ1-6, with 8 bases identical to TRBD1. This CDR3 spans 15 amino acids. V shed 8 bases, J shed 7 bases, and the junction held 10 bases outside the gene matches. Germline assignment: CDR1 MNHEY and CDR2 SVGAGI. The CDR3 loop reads CASAPDRGLNSPLHF. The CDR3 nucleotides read TGTGCCAGCGCCCCAGACAGGGGACTCAATTCACCCCTCCACTTT.

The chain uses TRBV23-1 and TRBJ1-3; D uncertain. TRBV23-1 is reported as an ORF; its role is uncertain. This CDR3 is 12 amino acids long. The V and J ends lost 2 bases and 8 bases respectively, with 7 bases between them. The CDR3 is CASSQVADTIYF. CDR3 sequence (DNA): TGCGCCAGCAGTCAAGTTGCAGACACCATATATTTT.

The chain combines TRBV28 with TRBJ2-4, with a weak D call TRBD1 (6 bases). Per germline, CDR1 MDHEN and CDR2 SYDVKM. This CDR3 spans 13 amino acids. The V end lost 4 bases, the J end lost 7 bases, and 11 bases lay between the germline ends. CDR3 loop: CASSSQGTNIQYF. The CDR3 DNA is TGTGCCAGCAGTTCCCAGGGGACCAACATTCAGTACTTC.

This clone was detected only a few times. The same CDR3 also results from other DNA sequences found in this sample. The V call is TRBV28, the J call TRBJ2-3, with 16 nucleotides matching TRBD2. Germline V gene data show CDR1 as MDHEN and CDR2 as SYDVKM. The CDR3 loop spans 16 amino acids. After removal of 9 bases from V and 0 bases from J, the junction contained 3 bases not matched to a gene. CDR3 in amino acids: CASGTSGRGSTDTQYF. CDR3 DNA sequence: TGTGCCAGTGGGACTAGCGGGAGGGGAAGCACAGATACGCAGTATTTT.

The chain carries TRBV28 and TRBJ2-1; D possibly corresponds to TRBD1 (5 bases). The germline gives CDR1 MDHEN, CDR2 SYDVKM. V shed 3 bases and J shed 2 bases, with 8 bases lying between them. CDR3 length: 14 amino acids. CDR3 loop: CASSFAGPYNEQFF. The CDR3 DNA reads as TGTGCCAGCAGTTTTGCAGGGCCCTACAATGAGCAGTTCTTC.

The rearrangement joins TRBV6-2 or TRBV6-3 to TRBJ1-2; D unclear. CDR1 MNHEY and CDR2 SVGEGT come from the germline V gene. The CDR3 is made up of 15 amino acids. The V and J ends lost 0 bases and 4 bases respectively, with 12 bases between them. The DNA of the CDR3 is TGTGCCAGCAGTTACTCGTCCCTACTAGGCTATGGCTACACCTTC. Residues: CASSYSSLLGYGYTF.

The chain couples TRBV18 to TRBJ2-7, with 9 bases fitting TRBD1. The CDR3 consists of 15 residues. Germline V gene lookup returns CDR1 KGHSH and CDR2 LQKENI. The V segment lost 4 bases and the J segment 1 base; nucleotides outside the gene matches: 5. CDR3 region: CASSLVGTGSYEQYF. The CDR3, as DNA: TGTGCCAGCTCACTAGTTGGGACAGGGTCCTACGAGCAGTACTTC.

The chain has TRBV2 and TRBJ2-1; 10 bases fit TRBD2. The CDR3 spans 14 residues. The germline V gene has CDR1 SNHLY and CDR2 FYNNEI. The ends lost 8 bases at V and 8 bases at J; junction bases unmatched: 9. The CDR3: CASAGTSAVDEQFF. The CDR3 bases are TGTGCCAGCGCCGGGACTAGCGCCGTCGATGAGCAGTTCTTC. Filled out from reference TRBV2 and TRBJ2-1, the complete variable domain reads EPEVTQTPSHQVTQMGQEVILRCVPISNHLYFYWYRQILGQKVEFLVSFYNNEISEKSEIFDDQFSVERPDGSNFTLKIRSTKLEDSAMYFCASAGTSAVDEQFFGPGTRLTVL.

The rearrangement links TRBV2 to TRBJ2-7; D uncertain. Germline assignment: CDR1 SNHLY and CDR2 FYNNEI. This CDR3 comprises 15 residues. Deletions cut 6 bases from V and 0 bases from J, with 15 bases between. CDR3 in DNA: TGTGCCAGCAGCCCCGCCCCCGGTAGCTCCTACGAGCAGTACTTC. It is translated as CASSPAPGSSYEQYF.

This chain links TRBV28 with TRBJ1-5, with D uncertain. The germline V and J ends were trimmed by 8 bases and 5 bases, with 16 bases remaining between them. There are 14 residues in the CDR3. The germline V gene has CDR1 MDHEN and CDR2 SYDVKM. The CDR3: CASGAHPGYQPQHF. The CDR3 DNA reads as TGTGCCAGCGGAGCCCATCCGGGGTATCAGCCCCAGCATTTT. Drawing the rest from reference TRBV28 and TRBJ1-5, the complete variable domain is DVKVTQSSRYLVKRTGEKVFLECVQDMDHENMFWYRQDPGLGLRLIYFSYDVKMKEKGDIPEGYSVSREKKERFSLILESASTNQTSMYLCASGAHPGYQPQHFGDGTRLSIL.

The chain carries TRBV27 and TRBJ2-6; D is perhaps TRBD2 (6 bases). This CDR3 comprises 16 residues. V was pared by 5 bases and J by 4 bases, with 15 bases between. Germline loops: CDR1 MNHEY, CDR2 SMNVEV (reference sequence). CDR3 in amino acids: CASSPLSGDGANVLTF. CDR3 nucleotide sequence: TGTGCCAGCAGTCCCCTTTCGGGGGACGGGGCCAACGTCCTGACTTTC.

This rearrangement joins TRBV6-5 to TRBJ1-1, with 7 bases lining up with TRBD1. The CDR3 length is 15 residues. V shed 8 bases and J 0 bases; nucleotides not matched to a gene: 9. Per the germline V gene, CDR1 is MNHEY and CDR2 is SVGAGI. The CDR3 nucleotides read TGTGCCAGCTCGACAGGGAAGGGTATGAACACTGAAGCTTTCTTT. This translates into CASSTGKGMNTEAFF.

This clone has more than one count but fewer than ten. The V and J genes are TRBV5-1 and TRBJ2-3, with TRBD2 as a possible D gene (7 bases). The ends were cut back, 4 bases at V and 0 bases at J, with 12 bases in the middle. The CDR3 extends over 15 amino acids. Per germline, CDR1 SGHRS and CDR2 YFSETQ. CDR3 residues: CASSGRGASTDTQYF. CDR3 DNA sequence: TGCGCCAGCAGCGGCCGGGGGGCTAGCACAGATACGCAGTATTTT.

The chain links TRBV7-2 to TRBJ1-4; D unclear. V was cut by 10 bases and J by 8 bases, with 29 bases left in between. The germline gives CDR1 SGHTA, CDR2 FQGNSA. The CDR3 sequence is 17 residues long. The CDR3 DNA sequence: TGTGCCACCTCACCCTACTTTTCAGGAAATGTTAAGGAAAAACTGTTTTTT. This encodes CATSPYFSGNVKEKLFF.

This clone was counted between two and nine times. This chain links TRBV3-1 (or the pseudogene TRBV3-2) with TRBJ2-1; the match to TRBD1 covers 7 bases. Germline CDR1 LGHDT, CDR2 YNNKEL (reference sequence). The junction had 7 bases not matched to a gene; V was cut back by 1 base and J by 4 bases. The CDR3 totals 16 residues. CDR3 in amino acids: CASSQARDREYNEQFF. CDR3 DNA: TGTGCCAGCAGCCAAGCGAGAGACAGGGAGTACAATGAGCAGTTCTTC.

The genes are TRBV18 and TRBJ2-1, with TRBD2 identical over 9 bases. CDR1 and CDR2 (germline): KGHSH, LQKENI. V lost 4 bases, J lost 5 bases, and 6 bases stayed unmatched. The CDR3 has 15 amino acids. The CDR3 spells CASSLSIAGDNEQFF. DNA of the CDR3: TGTGCCAGCTCACTTAGCATAGCGGGAGACAATGAGCAGTTCTTC.

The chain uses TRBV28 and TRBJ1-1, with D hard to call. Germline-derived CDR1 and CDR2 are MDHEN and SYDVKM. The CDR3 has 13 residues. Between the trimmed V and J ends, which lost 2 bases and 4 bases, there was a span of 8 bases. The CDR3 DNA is TGTGCCAGCAGTTTACCGCAGTCCACTGAAGCTTTCTTT. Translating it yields CASSLPQSTEAFF.

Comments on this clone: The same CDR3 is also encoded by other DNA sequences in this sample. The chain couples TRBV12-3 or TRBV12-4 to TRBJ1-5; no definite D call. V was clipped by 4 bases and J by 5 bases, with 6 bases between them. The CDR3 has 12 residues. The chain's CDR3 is CASSSSDQPQHF. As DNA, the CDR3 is TGTGCCAGCAGTTCCTCCGATCAGCCCCAGCATTTT.

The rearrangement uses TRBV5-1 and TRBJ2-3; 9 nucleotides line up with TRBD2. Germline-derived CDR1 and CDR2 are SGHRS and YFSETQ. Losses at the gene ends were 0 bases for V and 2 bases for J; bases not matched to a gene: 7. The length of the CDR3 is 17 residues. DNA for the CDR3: TGCGCCAGCAGCTTGGATCTAGCGGGATCTTACACAGATACGCAGTATTTT. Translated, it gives CASSLDLAGSYTDTQYF.

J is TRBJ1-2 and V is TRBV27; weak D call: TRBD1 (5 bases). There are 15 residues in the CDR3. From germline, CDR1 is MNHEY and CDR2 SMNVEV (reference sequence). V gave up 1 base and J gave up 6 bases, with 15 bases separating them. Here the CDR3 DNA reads TGTGCCAGCAGTTTATTAGGGGCCCTTCCTGATGGCTACACCTTC. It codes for CASSLLGALPDGYTF.

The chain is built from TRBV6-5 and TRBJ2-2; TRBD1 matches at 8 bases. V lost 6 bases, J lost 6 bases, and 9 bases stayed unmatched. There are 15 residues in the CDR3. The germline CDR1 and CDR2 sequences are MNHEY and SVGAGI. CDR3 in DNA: TGTGCCAGCAGCCAGACAGGGGAGCCGGCCGGGGAGCTGTTTTTT. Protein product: CASSQTGEPAGELFF.

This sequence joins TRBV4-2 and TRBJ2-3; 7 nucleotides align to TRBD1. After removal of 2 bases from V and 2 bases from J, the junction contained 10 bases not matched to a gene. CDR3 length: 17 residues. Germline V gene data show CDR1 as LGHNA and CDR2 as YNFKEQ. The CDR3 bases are TGTGCCAGCAGCCAAAACACCGGGACAGAGGACACAGATACGCAGTATTTT. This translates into CASSQNTGTEDTDTQYF.

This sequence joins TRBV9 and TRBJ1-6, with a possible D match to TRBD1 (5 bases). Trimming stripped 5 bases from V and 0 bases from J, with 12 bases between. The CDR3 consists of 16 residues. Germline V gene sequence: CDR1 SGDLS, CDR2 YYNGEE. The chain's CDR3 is CASRGQGNSYNSPLHF. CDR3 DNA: TGTGCCAGCAGGGGTCAGGGAAACTCCTATAATTCACCCCTCCACTTT.

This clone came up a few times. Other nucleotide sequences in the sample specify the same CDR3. CDR3 DNA sequence: TGCGCCAGCAGCTTGGGACTAGCGACTAGCACAGATACGCAGTATTTT. Translating gives CASSLGLATSTDTQYF. V and J are TRBV5-1 and TRBJ2-3; 8 nucleotides line up with TRBD2. Germline CDR1 SGHRS, CDR2 YFSETQ. There are 16 residues in the CDR3. The V and J ends lost 0 bases and 0 bases, in that order; junction bases with no gene match: 3. The full variable domain, in which reference TRBV5-1 and TRBJ2-3 provide the parts outside the CDR3, is KAGVTQTPRYLIKTRGQQVTLSCSPISGHRSVSWYQQTPGQGLQFLFEYFSETQRNKGNFPGRFSGRQFSNSRSEMNVSTLELGDSALYLCASSLGLATSTDTQYFGPGTRLTVL.